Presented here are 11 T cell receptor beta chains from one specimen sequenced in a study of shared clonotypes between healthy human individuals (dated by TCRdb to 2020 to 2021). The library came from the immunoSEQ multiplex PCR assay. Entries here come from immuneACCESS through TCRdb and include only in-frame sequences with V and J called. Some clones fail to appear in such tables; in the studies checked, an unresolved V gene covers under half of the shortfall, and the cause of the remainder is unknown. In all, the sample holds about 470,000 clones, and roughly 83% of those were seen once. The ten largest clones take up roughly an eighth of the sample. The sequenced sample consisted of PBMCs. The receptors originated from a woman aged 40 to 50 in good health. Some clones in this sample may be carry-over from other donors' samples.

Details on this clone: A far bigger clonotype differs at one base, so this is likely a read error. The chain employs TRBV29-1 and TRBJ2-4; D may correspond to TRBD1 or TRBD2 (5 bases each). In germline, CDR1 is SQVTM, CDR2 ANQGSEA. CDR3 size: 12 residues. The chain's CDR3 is CSGGSGKSIQYF. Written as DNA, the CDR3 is TGCAGCGGGGGGAGTGGCAAAAGCATTCAGTACTTC.

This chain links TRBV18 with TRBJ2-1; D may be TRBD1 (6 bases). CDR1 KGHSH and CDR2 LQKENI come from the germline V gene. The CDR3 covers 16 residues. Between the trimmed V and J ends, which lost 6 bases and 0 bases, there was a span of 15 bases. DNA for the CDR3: TGTGCCAGCTCCCTTGGACAGTTGAGCTCCTACAATGAGCAGTTCTTC. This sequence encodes CASSLGQLSSYNEQFF. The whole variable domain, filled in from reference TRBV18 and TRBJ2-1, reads NAGVMQNPRHLVRRRGQEARLRCSPMKGHSHVYWYRQLPEEGLKFMVYLQKENIIDESGMPKERFSAEFPKEGPSILRIQQVVRGDSAAYFCASSLGQLSSYNEQFFGPGTRLTVL.

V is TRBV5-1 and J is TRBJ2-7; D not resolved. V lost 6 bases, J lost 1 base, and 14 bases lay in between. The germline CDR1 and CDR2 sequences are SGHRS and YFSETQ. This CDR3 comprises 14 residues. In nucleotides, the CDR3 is TGCGCCAGCACCATTAGACTGGGGTCCTACGAGCAGTACTTC. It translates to CASTIRLGSYEQYF.

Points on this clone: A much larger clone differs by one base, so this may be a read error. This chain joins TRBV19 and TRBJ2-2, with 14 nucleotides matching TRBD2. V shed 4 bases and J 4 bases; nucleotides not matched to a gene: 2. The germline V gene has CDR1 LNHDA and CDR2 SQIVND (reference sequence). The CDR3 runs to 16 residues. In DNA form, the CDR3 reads TGTGCCAGTAGTAACGGACTAGCGGGAGGCACCGGGGAGCTGTTTTTT. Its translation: CASSNGLAGGTGELFF.

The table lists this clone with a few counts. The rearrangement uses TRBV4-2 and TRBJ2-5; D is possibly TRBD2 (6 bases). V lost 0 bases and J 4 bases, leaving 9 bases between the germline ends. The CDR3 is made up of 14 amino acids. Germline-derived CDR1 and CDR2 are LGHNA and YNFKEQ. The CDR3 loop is CASSQDFGRETQYF. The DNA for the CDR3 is TGTGCCAGCAGCCAAGATTTCGGGAGAGAGACCCAGTACTTC.

The CDR3 DNA sequence: TGTGCCAGCAGTGAACGATACTGGACAGGGTCGGACAAAAACATTCAGTACTTC. Amino acids: CASSERYWTGSDKNIQYF. The gene calls are TRBV6-1 and TRBJ2-4; 8 nucleotides match TRBD1. Germline CDR1 is MNHNS and CDR2 is SASEGT. The J segment lost 3 bases and the V segment lost 2 bases, leaving 12 bases of the junction unmatched. This CDR3 spans 18 amino acids.

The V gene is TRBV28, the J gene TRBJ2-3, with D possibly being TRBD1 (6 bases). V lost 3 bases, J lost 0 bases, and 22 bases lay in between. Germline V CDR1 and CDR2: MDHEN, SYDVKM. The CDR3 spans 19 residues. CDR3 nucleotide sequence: TGTGCCAGCAGTTTTGTAGGGCTGGGACACCAACCAAGCACAGATACGCAGTATTTT. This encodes CASSFVGLGHQPSTDTQYF.

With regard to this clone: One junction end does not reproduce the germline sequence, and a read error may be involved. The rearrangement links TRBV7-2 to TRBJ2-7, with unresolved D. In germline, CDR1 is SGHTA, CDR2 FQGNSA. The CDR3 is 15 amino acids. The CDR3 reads CASSLGMAATYEQYF. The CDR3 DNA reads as TGTGCCAGCAGCTTAGGTATGGCAGCTACTTACGAACAGTACTTC.

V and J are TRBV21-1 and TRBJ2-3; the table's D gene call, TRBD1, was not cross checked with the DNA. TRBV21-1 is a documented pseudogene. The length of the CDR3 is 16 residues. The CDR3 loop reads CASSKGTGGKTDTQYF. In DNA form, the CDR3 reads TGTGCCAGCAGCAAAGGGACAGGGGGAAAGACGGATACGCAGTATTTT.

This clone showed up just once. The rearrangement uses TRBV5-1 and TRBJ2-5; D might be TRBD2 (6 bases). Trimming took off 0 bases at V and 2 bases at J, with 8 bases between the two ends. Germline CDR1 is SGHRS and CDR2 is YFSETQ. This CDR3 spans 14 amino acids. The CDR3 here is CASSLVGGQETQYF. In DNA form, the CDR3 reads TGCGCCAGCAGCTTGGTTGGGGGGCAAGAGACCCAGTACTTC.

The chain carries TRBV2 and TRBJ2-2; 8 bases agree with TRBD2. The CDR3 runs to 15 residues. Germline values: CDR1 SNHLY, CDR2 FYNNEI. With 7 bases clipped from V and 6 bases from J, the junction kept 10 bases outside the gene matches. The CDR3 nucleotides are TGTGCCAGCAAAATGGGACTAGGAGGGGCCGGGGAGCTGTTTTTT. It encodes CASKMGLGGAGELFF.